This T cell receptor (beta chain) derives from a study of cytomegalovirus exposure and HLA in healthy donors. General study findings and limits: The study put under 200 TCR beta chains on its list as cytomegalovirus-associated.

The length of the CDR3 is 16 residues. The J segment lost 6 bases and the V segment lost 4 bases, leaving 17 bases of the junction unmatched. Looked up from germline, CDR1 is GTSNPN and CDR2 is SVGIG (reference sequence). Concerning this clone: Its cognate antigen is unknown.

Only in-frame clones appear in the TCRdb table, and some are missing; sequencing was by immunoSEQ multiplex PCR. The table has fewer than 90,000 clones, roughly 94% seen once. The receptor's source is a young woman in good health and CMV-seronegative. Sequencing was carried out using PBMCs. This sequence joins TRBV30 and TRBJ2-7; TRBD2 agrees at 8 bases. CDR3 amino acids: CAWNAGGGGPLSEQYF. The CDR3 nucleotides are TGTGCCTGGAATGCCGGGGGCGGGGGGCCTCTTTCCGAGCAGTACTTC.